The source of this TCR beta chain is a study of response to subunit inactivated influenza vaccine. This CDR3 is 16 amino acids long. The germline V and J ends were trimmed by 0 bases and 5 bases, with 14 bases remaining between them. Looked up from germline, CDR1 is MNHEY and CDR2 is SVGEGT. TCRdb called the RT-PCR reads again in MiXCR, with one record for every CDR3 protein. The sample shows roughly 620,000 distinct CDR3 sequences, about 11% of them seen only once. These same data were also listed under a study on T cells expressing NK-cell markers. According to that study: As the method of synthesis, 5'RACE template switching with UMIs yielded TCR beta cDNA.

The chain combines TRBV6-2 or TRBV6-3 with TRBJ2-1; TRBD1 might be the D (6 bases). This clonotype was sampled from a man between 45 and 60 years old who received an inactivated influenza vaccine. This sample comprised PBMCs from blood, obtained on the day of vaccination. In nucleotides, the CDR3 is TGTGCCAGCAGTTACTCCATATCCAGGGGACACAATGAGCAGTTCTTC. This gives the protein CASSYSISRGHNEQFF.